The subject of this entry is one T cell receptor (beta chain). Its antigen is as yet unknown. The sample comes from a study of T cell responses to AZD1222 COVID-19 vaccine. The V gene end was trimmed by 10 bases and the J gene end by 8 bases; junction bases not matched to a gene: 7. This CDR3 region has 12 residues. CDR1 is SGDLS, CDR2 YYNGEE, per germline. Assay: immunoSEQ multiplex PCR; the TCRdb copy retains only in-frame clones and omits some. The sample carries roughly 150,000 clones, 88% recorded once. Study results and limitations: Nearly half of spike-specific TCRs reportedly go after variant regions that carry no mutations. White British people made up most donors, females outnumbered males, and clonal diversity was possibly underestimated. Spike-specific TCR breadth and depth grew following two AZD1222 doses.

This specimen was peripheral blood, taken on day 0 of MenACWY control vaccination. The receptor was isolated from an adult in good health. V usage is TRBV9 and J usage is TRBJ2-1; 9 bases line up with TRBD2. CDR3 sequence: CAGGRGGDEQFF. The CDR3 DNA reads TGTGCCGGCGGGCGGGGGGGCGATGAGCAGTTCTTC.